One sample yielded the 21 T cell receptor beta chains listed below, sequenced in a study of blood T cell repertoires in COVID-19. The assay was immunoSEQ multiplex PCR, and TCRdb's table has in-frame clones only and misses some. This table holds around 97,000 clones, approximately 82% found once. The material sequenced was peripheral blood. The receptor source for this set is a man aged 70 or older with acute or convalescent COVID-19.

The chain combines TRBV7-9 with TRBJ1-2, with 8 nucleotides matching TRBD1. In germline, CDR1 is SEHNR, CDR2 FQNEAQ (reference sequence). The CDR3 runs 14 residues. V was clipped by 2 bases and J by 6 bases; unmatched bases: 5. CDR3 residues: CASSLIPGGNGYTF. CDR3 bases: TGTGCCAGCAGCTTAATCCCAGGGGGCAATGGCTACACCTTC. Supplemented by reference TRBV7-9 and TRBJ1-2, the full variable domain reads DTGVSQNPRHKITKRGQNVTFRCDPISEHNRLYWYRQTLGQGPEFLTYFQNEAQLEKSRLLSDRFSAERPKGSFSTLEIQRTEQGDSAMYLCASSLIPGGNGYTFGSGTRLTVV.

In this sample, this clone turned up a few times. The genes are TRBV5-4 and TRBJ2-3; TRBD2 agrees at 10 bases. The V segment lost 4 bases and the J segment 1 base; nucleotides outside the gene matches: 3. CDR1 and CDR2 from the germline V gene are SGHNT and YYREEE (reference sequence). The CDR3 length is 15 residues. The CDR3 region is CASSLGTSGTDTQYF. CDR3 coding DNA: TGTGCCAGCAGCCTCGGGACTAGCGGCACAGATACGCAGTATTTT.

The chain recombines TRBV30 with TRBJ1-1; possibly TRBD1 for D (5 bases). Per germline, CDR1 GTSNPN and CDR2 SVGIG (reference sequence). The CDR3 contains 14 residues. Trimming took off 0 bases at V and 2 bases at J, with 10 bases between the two ends. As DNA, the CDR3 is TGTGCCTGGAGTGTCGGGGGGATTAACACTGAAGCTTTCTTT. Translated, it gives CAWSVGGINTEAFF.

The CDR3 sequence is CATSGQQRTEAFF. As DNA, the CDR3 is TGCGCCACGTCGGGACAGCAGAGGACTGAAGCTTTCTTT. V is TRBV4-3 and J is TRBJ1-1; TRBD1 aligns across 7 bases. This CDR3 is built from 13 residues. After removal of 10 bases from V and 5 bases from J, the junction contained 10 bases not matched to a gene. Germline values: CDR1 LGHNA, CDR2 YSLEER.

This sequence joins TRBV6-6 and TRBJ2-7; D gene ambiguous. With 2 bases removed from V and 3 bases from J, the gap between germline ends came to 11 bases. This CDR3 has 14 amino acids. Germline V lookup: CDR1 MNHNY, CDR2 SVGAGI (reference sequence). The CDR3 sequence: CASSYSPGGYEQYF. The CDR3 DNA reads as TGTGCCAGCAGTTACAGTCCTGGCGGCTACGAGCAGTACTTC.

The rearrangement uses TRBV5-1 and TRBJ1-1; 10 nucleotides line up with TRBD1. The CDR3 runs 13 residues. The junction had 4 bases not matched to a gene; V was cut back by 7 bases and J by 4 bases. CDR1 SGHRS and CDR2 YFSETQ come from the germline V gene. The CDR3 loop reads CASSRTGGTEAFF. The CDR3 region has the DNA TGCGCCAGCTCTCGGACAGGGGGCACTGAAGCTTTCTTT.

The rearrangement joins TRBV13 to TRBJ2-1, with TRBD1 matching over 9 bases. The CDR3 is made up of 14 amino acids. The junction had 5 bases not matched to a gene; V was cut back by 4 bases and J by 7 bases. The germline gives CDR1 PRHDT, CDR2 FYEKMQ (reference sequence). The CDR3, as DNA: TGTGCCAGCAGCTGGCGGACAGGGGTTAATGAGCAGTTCTTC. Its protein is CASSWRTGVNEQFF. The entire variable domain, with the rest obtained from reference TRBV13 and TRBJ2-1, is as follows: AAGVIQSPRHLIKEKRETATLKCYPIPRHDTVYWYQQGPGQDPQFLISFYEKMQSDKGSIPDRFSAQQFSDYHSELNMSSLELGDSALYFCASSWRTGVNEQFFGPGTRLTVL.

This clone was observed a single time. This rearrangement joins TRBV5-1 to TRBJ2-2; 10 bases line up with TRBD1. Germline assignment: CDR1 SGHRS and CDR2 YFSETQ. J lost 7 bases, V lost 2 bases, and 8 bases had no gene match. The CDR3 runs to 16 residues. The CDR3 spells CASSFDPGQGNGELFF. DNA for the CDR3: TGCGCCAGCAGCTTTGACCCGGGACAGGGGAACGGGGAGCTGTTTTTT.

The V call is TRBV7-3, the J call TRBJ1-1, with a weak D call TRBD1 (5 bases). The CDR3 consists of 14 residues. Trimming pared 5 bases from V and 1 base from J, leaving 11 bases between. Per the germline V gene, CDR1 is SGHTA and CDR2 is FQGTGA. The CDR3 is CASSRNGGNTEAFF. CDR3 sequence (DNA): TGTGCCAGCAGCCGCAACGGGGGGAACACTGAAGCTTTCTTT.

The chain uses TRBV11-2 and TRBJ1-6, with D possibly TRBD1 on 6 matching bases. This CDR3 contains 15 residues. Germline values: CDR1 SGHAT, CDR2 FQNNGV. V lost 0 bases and J lost 10, with 13 bases in between. CDR3 in amino acids: CASSLDLGAESPLHF. CDR3 nucleotide sequence: TGTGCCAGCAGCTTAGATTTGGGGGCTGAGTCACCCCTCCACTTT.

DNA for the CDR3: TGTGCCAGCAGCCCATGGGACAGCGCGAACACCGGGGAGCTGTTTTTT. This gives the protein CASSPWDSANTGELFF. The V and J genes are TRBV7-3 and TRBJ2-2, with TRBD1 matching over 7 bases. The CDR3 is 16 amino acids. Germline V CDR1 and CDR2: SGHTA, FQGTGA. The junction had 6 bases not matched to a gene; V was cut back by 5 bases and J by 0 bases.

The V call is TRBV28, the J call TRBJ1-3; the match to TRBD1 covers 7 bases. V shed 5 bases and J 0 bases; nucleotides not matched to a gene: 1. CDR1 and CDR2 from the germline V gene are MDHEN and SYDVKM. The CDR3 loop spans 14 amino acids. The CDR3 DNA reads as TGTGCCAGCAGTACAGGGGACTCTGGAAACACCATATATTTT. This gives the protein CASSTGDSGNTIYF.

This chain's CDR3 is CASGRGGLTGNTIYF. The CDR3 nucleotides are TGTGCCTCTGGTCGGGGGGGCCTTACTGGAAACACCATATATTTT. This chain connects TRBV30 to TRBJ1-3; D might be TRBD1 (6 bases). Germline-derived CDR1 and CDR2 are GTSNPN and SVGIG (reference sequence). The V and J ends lost 7 bases and 2 bases respectively, with 18 bases between them. CDR3 length equals 15 residues. The whole variable domain, remainder taken from reference TRBV30 and TRBJ1-3, is SQTIHQWPATLVQPVGSPLSLECTVEGTSNPNLYWYRQAAGRGLQLLFYSVGIGQISSEVPQNLSASRPQDRQFILSSKKLLLSDSGFYLCASGRGGLTGNTIYFGEGSWLTVV.

The gene calls are TRBV20-1 and TRBJ2-1; 7 bases are shared with TRBD1. The CDR3 totals 11 residues. Looked up from germline, CDR1 is DFQATT and CDR2 is SNEGSKA (reference sequence). V was clipped by 3 bases and J by 11 bases; unmatched bases: 4. The CDR3 sequence is CSASIGGKQFF. CDR3 nucleotide sequence: TGCAGTGCTAGTATAGGGGGCAAGCAGTTCTTC.

The chain joins TRBV7-8 to TRBJ1-5; unclear D gene. Trimming took 1 base from V and 5 from J, leaving 6 bases between them. Germline CDR1 is SGHVS and CDR2 is FQNEAQ. The CDR3 covers 13 residues. CDR3 protein: CASSLGRDQPQHF. The CDR3 DNA follows: TGTGCCAGCAGCTTAGGCCGGGATCAGCCCCAGCATTTT.

The V gene is TRBV27, the J gene TRBJ1-4; 10 bases line up with TRBD1. V lost 8 bases and J lost 2; bases outside the gene matches: 5. Germline-derived CDR1 and CDR2 are MNHEY and SMNVEV (reference sequence). The length of the CDR3 is 15 residues. CDR3 bases: TGTGCCAGCCGGGGACAGGGGAGCACTAATGAAAAACTGTTTTTT. Protein sequence: CASRGQGSTNEKLFF.

The chain combines TRBV7-6 with TRBJ2-3; 9 bases agree with TRBD1. The V gene end was trimmed by 5 bases and the J gene end by 2 bases; junction bases not matched to a gene: 8. The CDR3 is made up of 16 amino acids. Germline CDR1 SGHVS, CDR2 FNYEAQ. This CDR3 is CASSPTGGEYTDTQYF. CDR3 bases: TGTGCCAGCAGCCCTACAGGGGGCGAATACACAGATACGCAGTATTTT. Based on the CDR3 plus reference TRBV7-6 and TRBJ2-3, the full variable domain is GAGVSQSPRYKVTKRGQDVALRCDPISGHVSLYWYRQALGQGPEFLTYFNYEAQQDKSGLPNDRFSAERPEGSISTLTIQRTEQRDSAMYRCASSPTGGEYTDTQYFGPGTRLTVL.

The gene calls are TRBV4-3 and TRBJ2-2; D is possibly TRBD1 (5 bases). Trimming took off 1 base at V and 4 bases at J, with 16 bases between the two ends. Germline CDR1 reads LGHNA; CDR2 reads YSLEER. This CDR3 is built from 17 residues. CDR3 sequence reads: CASSQGRQTILTGELFF. CDR3 sequence (DNA): TGCGCCAGCAGCCAAGGTCGACAGACCATACTCACCGGGGAGCTGTTTTTT.

This clone has just one count. The V call is TRBV27, the J call TRBJ2-2, with D unresolved. There are 14 residues in the CDR3. CDR1 is MNHEY, CDR2 SMNVEV, per germline (reference sequence). Trimming removed 2 bases at V and 1 base at J, with 5 bases between. CDR3 sequence reads: CASSLERNTGELFF. CDR3 nucleotides: TGTGCCAGCAGTTTAGAGCGGAACACCGGGGAGCTGTTTTTT.

This chain connects TRBV30 to TRBJ1-4; D gene unclear. Germline-derived CDR1 and CDR2 are GTSNPN and SVGIG (reference sequence). The CDR3 loop spans 15 amino acids. The V gene lost 3 bases and the J gene lost 4 bases, with 15 bases spanning the gap. The CDR3: CAWSSSDFFNEKLFF. Written as DNA, the CDR3 is TGTGCCTGGAGCTCTAGCGATTTCTTTAATGAAAAACTGTTTTTT.

The rearrangement joins TRBV27 to TRBJ2-1; 9 bases match TRBD1. The J segment lost 3 bases and the V segment lost 6 bases, leaving 9 bases of the junction unmatched. There are 16 residues in the CDR3. The germline gives CDR1 MNHEY, CDR2 SMNVEV (reference sequence). The CDR3 region is CASSSQGATHYNEQFF. In DNA form, the CDR3 reads TGTGCCAGCAGCTCACAGGGGGCGACCCACTACAATGAGCAGTTCTTC.